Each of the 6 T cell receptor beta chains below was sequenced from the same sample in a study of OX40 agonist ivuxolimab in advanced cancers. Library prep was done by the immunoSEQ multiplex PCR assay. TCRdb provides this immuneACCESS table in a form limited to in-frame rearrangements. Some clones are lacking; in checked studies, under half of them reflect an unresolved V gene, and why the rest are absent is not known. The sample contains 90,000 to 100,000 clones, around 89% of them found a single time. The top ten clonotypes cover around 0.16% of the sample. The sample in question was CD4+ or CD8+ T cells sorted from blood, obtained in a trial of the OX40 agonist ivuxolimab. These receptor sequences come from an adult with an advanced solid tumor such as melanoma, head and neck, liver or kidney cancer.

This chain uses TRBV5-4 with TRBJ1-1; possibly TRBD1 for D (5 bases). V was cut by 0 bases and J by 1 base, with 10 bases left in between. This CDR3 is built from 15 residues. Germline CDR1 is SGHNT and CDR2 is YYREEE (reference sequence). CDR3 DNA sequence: TGTGCCAGCAGCTTGGAACGGACACGGAACACTGAAGCTTTCTTT. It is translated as CASSLERTRNTEAFF.

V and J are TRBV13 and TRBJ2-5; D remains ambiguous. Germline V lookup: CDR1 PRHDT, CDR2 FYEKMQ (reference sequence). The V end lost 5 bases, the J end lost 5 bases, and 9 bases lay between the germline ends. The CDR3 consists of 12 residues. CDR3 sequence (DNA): TGTGCCAGCAGCCCGGCAACGGAGACCCAGTACTTC. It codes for CASSPATETQYF.

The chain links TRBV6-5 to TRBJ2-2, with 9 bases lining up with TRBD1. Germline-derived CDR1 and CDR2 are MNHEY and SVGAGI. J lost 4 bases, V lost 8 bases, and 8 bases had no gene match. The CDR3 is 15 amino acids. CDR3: CASQGTGFVTGELFF. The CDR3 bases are TGTGCCAGCCAGGGGACAGGGTTTGTCACCGGGGAGCTGTTTTTT.

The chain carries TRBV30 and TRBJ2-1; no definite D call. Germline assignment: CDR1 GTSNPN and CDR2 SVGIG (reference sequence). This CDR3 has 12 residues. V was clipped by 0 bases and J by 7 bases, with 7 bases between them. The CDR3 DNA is TGTGCCTGGAGTGTACGAGTGAATGAGCAGTTCTTC. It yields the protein CAWSVRVNEQFF. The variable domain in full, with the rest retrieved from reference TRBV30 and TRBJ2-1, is SQTIHQWPATLVQPVGSPLSLECTVEGTSNPNLYWYRQAAGRGLQLLFYSVGIGQISSEVPQNLSASRPQDRQFILSSKKLLLSDSGFYLCAWSVRVNEQFFGPGTRLTVL.

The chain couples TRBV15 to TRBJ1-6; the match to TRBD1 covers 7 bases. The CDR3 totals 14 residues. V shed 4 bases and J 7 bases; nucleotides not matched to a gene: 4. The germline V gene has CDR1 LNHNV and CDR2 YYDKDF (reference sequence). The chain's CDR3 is CATSMQGGNSPLHF. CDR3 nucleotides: TGTGCCACCAGCATGCAGGGGGGGAATTCACCCCTCCACTTT.

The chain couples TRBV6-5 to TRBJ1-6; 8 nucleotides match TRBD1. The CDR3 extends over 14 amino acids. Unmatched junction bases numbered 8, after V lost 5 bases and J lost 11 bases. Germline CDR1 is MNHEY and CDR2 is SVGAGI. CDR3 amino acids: CASSGWTGKTPLHF. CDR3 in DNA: TGTGCCAGCAGTGGATGGACAGGGAAGACACCCCTCCACTTT.